What follows is one T cell receptor beta chain and its context. This record belongs to a study of blood T cell repertoires in COVID-19. Produced via immunoSEQ multiplex PCR; TCRdb's table is partial and in-frame only. The sample lists approximately 210,000 clones; approximately 82% were seen once. After removal of 4 bases from V and 1 base from J, the junction contained 4 bases not matched to a gene. CDR1 is SGDLS and CDR2 is YYNGEE in the germline V gene. The CDR3 is made up of 15 amino acids. Sequenced material: PBMCs or T cells enriched from blood (not recorded which). The TCR comes from a man aged 35-49 years who had recovered from COVID-19. The gene calls are TRBV9 and TRBJ2-2; 7 positions match TRBD1. This CDR3 is CASSPRTGNTGELFF. CDR3 sequence (DNA): TGTGCCAGCAGCCCTCGGACAGGGAACACCGGGGAGCTGTTTTTT.